This T cell receptor beta chain was sequenced in a study of blood T cell repertoires in COVID-19. Clones were sequenced by immunoSEQ multiplex PCR, and TCRdb holds only the in-frame ones, with some missing. The data contain some 52,000 clones, around 84% of them singletons. Germline assignment: CDR1 MDHEN and CDR2 SYDVKM. There are 11 residues in the CDR3. Trimming stripped 5 bases from V and 6 bases from J, with 5 bases between. The chain uses TRBV28 and TRBJ2-1; D remains ambiguous. Input material: peripheral blood. The receptor comes from a man aged 45 to 65 with acute or convalescent COVID-19. The chain's CDR3 is CASSPLNEQFF. In DNA, the CDR3 is TGTGCCAGCAGTCCCCTCAATGAGCAGTTCTTC. The full variable domain, in which reference TRBV28 and TRBJ2-1 provide the parts outside the CDR3, is DVKVTQSSRYLVKRTGEKVFLECVQDMDHENMFWYRQDPGLGLRLIYFSYDVKMKEKGDIPEGYSVSREKKERFSLILESASTNQTSMYLCASSPLNEQFFGPGTRLTVL.